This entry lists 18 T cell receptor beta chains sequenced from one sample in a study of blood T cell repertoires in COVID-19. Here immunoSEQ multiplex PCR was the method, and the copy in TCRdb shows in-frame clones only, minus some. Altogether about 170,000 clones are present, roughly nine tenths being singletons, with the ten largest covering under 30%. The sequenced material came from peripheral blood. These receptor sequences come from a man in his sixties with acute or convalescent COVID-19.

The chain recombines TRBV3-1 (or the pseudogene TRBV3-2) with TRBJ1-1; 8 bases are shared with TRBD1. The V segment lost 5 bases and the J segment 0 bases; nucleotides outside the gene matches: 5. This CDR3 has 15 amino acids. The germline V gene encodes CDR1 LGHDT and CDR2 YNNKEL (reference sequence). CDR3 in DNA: TGTGCCAGCAGCTCCCCGGACAGGGTGAACACTGAAGCTTTCTTT. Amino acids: CASSSPDRVNTEAFF.

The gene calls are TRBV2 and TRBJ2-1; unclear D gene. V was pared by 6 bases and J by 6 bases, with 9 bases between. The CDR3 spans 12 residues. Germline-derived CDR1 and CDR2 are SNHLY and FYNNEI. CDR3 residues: CASRGIANEQFF. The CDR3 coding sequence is TGTGCCAGCAGGGGCATTGCCAATGAGCAGTTCTTC.

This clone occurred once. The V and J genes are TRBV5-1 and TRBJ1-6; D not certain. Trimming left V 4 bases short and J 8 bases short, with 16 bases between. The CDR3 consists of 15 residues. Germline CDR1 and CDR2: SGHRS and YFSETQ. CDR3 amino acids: CASSPGTLSDSPLHF. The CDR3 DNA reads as TGCGCCAGCAGCCCAGGAACTTTATCGGATTCACCCCTCCACTTT.

DNA for the CDR3: TGTGCCATCAACAGCCTCGACACAGATACGCAGTATTTT. Translating gives CAINSLDTDTQYF. V is TRBV10-3 and J is TRBJ2-3; D remains ambiguous. V lost 7 bases and J lost 2, with 10 bases in between. Germline V gives CDR1 ENHRY, CDR2 SYGVKD. CDR3 length: 13 residues.

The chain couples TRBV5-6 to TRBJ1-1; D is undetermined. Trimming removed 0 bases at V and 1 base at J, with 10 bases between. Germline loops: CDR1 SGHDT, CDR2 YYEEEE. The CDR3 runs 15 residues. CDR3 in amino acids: CASSLVRSGNTEAFF. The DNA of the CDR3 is TGTGCCAGCAGCTTGGTTCGGTCCGGGAACACTGAAGCTTTCTTT.

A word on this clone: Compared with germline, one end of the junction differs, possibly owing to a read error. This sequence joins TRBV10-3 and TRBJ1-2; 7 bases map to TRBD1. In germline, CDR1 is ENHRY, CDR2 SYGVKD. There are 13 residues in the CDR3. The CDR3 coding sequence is TGTGCCCTCAGAACAGGGGAAGAAAGGGGCTACACCTTC. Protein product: CALRTGEERGYTF.

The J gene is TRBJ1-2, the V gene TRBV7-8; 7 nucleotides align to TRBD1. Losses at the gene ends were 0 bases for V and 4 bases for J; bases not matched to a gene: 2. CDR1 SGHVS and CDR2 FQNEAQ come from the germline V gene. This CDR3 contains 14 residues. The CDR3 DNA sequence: TGTGCCAGCAGCTTAGCGGGACAGAGCTATGGCTACACCTTC. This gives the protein CASSLAGQSYGYTF.

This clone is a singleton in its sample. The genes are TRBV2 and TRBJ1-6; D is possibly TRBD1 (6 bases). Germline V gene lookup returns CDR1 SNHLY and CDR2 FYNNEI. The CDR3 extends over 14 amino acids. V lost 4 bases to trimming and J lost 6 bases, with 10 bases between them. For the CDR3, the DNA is TGTGCCAGCAGTGGACAGGCTCCTAATTCACCCCTCCACTTT. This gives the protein CASSGQAPNSPLHF. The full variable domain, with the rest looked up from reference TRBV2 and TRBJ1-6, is EPEVTQTPSHQVTQMGQEVILRCVPISNHLYFYWYRQILGQKVEFLVSFYNNEISEKSEIFDDQFSVERPDGSNFTLKIRSTKLEDSAMYFCASSGQAPNSPLHFGNGTRLTVT.

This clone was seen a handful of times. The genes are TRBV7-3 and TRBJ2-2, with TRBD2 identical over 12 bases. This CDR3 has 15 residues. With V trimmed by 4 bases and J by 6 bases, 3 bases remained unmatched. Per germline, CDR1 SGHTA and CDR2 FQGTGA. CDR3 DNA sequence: TGTGCCAGCAGCTCAAGACTAGCGGGGGCCGGGGAGCTGTTTTTT. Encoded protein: CASSSRLAGAGELFF.

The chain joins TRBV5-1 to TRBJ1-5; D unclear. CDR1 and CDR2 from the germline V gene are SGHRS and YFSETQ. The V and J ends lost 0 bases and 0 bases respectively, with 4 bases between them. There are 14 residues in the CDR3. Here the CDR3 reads CASSLGLSNQPQHF. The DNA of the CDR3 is TGCGCCAGCAGCTTGGGTCTTAGCAATCAGCCCCAGCATTTT.

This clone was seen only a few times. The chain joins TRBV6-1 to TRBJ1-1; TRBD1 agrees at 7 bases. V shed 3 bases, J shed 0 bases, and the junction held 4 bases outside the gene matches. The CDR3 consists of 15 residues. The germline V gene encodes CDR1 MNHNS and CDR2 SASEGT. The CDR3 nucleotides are TGTGCCAGCAGTGAGGACAGGCGCATGAACACTGAAGCTTTCTTT. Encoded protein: CASSEDRRMNTEAFF.

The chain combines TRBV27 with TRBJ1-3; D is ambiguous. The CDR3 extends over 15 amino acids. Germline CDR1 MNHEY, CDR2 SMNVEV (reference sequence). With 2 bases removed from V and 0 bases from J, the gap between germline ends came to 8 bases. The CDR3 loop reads CASSLHGSSGNTIYF. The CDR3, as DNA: TGTGCCAGCAGTTTACACGGTAGCTCTGGAAACACCATATATTTT.

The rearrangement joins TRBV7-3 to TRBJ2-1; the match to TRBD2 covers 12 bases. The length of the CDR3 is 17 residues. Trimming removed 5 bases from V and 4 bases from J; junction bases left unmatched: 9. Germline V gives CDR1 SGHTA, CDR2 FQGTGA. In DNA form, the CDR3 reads TGTGCCAGCAGCCCCCTCAGTGGACTAGCGGGGTACAATGAGCAGTTCTTC. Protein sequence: CASSPLSGLAGYNEQFF.

CDR3 coding DNA: TGTGCCAGCAGCTACGGGGGAAGCTATAATTCACCCCTCCACTTT. It encodes CASSYGGSYNSPLHF. This sequence joins TRBV3-1 (or the pseudogene TRBV3-2) and TRBJ1-6, with D maybe TRBD1 (5 bases). This CDR3 region has 15 residues. The ends were cut back, 5 bases at V and 3 bases at J, with 11 bases in the middle. Germline V CDR1 and CDR2: LGHDT, YNNKEL (reference sequence).

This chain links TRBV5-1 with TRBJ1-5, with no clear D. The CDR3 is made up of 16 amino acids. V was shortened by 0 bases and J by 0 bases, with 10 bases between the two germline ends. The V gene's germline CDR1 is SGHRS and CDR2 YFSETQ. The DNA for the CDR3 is TGCGCCAGCAGCTTGGACGGCGGATATAGCAATCAGCCCCAGCATTTT. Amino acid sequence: CASSLDGGYSNQPQHF.

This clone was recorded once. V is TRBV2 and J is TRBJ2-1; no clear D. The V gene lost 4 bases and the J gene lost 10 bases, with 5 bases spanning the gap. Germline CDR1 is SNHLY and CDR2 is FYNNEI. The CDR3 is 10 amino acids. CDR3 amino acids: CASSAFEQFF. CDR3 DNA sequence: TGTGCCAGCAGTGCCTTCGAGCAGTTCTTC. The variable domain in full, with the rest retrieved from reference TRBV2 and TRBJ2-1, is EPEVTQTPSHQVTQMGQEVILRCVPISNHLYFYWYRQILGQKVEFLVSFYNNEISEKSEIFDDQFSVERPDGSNFTLKIRSTKLEDSAMYFCASSAFEQFFGPGTRLTVL.

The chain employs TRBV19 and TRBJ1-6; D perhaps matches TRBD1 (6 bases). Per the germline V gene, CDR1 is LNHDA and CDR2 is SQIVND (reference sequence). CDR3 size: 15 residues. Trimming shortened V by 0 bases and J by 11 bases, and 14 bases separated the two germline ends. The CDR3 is CASSIETGTVTPLHF. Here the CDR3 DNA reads TGTGCCAGTAGTATAGAAACAGGGACGGTGACACCCCTCCACTTT.

CDR3 residues: CASSIIQGDEQFF. In nucleotides, the CDR3 is TGTGCCAGTAGTATAATACAGGGCGATGAGCAGTTCTTC. The chain combines TRBV19 with TRBJ2-1; maybe TRBD1 (6 bases). This CDR3 region has 13 residues. Germline values: CDR1 LNHDA, CDR2 SQIVND (reference sequence). V was pared by 2 bases and J by 8 bases, with 10 bases between.